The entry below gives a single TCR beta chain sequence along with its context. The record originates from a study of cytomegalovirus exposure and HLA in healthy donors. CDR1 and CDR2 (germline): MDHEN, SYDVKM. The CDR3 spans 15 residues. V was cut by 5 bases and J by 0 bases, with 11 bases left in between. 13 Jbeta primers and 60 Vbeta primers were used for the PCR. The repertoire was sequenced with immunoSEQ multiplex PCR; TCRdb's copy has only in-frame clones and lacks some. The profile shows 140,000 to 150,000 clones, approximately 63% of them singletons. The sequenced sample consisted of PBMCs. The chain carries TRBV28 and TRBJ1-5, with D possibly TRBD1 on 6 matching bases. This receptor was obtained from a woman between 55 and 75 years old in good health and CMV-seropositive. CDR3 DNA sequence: TGTGCCAGCAGTCCGTGGACAGCTAGCAATCAGCCCCAGCATTTT. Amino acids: CASSPWTASNQPQHF.